This T cell receptor beta chain was sequenced during a study of OX40 agonist ivuxolimab in advanced cancers. Study information: The drug used for patients, ivuxolimab, was an agonistic anti-OX40 (CD134) antibody. Patients received intravenous ivuxolimab every 2 weeks at 0.01 to 10 mg/kg. General study results and limits: The CD4+ and CD8+ T cells in the blood had expanded clonally by week 6 at 0.1 to 3.0 mg/kg.

Concerning this clone: Its antigen is unknown.

Generated by immunoSEQ multiplex PCR, the TCRdb table keeps only in-frame clones and is missing some. Of about 140,000 clones in the sample, 85% to 95% are singletons; the top ten hold over 0.8%. People who had autoimmune disease history or systemic immunosuppression were excluded. Germline V gene sequence: CDR1 SGHKS, CDR2 YYEKEE (reference sequence). CDR3 length: 14 amino acids. Trimming took off 4 bases at V and 5 bases at J, with 15 bases between the two ends. V and J are TRBV5-5 and TRBJ1-1; D not resolved. This TCR was sampled from an adult with an advanced solid tumor such as melanoma, head and neck, liver or kidney cancer. Specimen: CD4+ or CD8+ T cells sorted from blood, collected in a trial of the OX40 agonist ivuxolimab. The CDR3 loop reads CASSLGPIGTEAFF. CDR3 nucleotide sequence: TGTGCCAGCAGCCTCGGGCCAATAGGGACTGAAGCTTTCTTT.